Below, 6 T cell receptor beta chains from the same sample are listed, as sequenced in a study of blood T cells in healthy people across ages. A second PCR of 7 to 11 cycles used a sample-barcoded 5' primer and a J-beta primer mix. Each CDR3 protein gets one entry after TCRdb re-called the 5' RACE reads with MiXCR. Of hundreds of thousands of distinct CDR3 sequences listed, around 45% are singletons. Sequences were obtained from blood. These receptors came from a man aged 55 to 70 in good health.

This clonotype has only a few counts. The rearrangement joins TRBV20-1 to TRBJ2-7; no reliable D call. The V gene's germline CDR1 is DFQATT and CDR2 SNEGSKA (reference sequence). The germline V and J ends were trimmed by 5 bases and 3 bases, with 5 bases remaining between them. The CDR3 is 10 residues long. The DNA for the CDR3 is TGCAGTGCTGTCATCTACGAGCAGTACTTC. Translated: CSAVIYEQYF.

The CDR3 here is CSSSGGAFLGTDTQYF. DNA of the CDR3: TGCAGTTCCAGCGGGGGGGCATTCTTGGGCACAGATACGCAGTATTTT. V usage is TRBV20-1 and J usage is TRBJ2-3, with TRBD2 matching over 10 bases. This CDR3 contains 16 residues. The germline V gene encodes CDR1 DFQATT and CDR2 SNEGSKA (reference sequence). V lost 8 bases and J lost 1; bases outside the gene matches: 12.

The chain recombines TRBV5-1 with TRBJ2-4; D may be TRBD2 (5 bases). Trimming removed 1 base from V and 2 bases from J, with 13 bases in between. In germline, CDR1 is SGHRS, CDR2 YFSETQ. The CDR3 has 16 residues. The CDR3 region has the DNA TGCGCCAGCAGCTTGTTTCCAGCGGAAACCAAAAACATTCAGTACTTC. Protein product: CASSLFPAETKNIQYF.

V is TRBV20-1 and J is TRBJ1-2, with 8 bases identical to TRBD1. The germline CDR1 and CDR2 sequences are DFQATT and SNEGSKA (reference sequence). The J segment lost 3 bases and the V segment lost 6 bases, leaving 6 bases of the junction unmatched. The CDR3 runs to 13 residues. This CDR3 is CSAKDRDHYGYTF. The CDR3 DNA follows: TGCAGTGCGAAGGACAGGGATCACTATGGCTACACCTTC.

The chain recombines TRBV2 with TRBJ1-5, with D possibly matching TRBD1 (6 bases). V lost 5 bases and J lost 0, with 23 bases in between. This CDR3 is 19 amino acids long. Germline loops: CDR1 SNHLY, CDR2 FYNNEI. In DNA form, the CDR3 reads TGTGCCAGCAGTATGGGCGTAGGGGGGGCGTCGAATAGCAATCAGCCCCAGCATTTT. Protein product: CASSMGVGGASNSNQPQHF.

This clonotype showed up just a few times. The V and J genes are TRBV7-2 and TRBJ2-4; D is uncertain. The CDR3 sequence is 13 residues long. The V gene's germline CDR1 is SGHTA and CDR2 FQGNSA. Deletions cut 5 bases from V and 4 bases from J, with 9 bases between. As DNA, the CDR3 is TGTGCCAGCAGCCCCGACACGAAAAACATTCAGTACTTC. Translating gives CASSPDTKNIQYF.